A single sample gave rise to the 2 T cell receptor beta chains below, sequenced in a study of blood T cell repertoires in COVID-19. Clones were sequenced by immunoSEQ multiplex PCR, and TCRdb holds only the in-frame ones, with some missing. Of 50,000 to 80,000 clones listed, 65% to 90% are singletons. Sample: peripheral blood. The receptors come from a woman aged 60-70 years with acute or convalescent COVID-19.

This clone turned up a few times. This rearrangement joins TRBV6-5 to TRBJ1-5, with D possibly matching TRBD1 (6 bases). CDR3 length: 14 residues. Trimming cost V 7 bases and J 4 bases, with 14 bases left between them. Germline CDR1 reads MNHEY; CDR2 reads SVGAGI. Here the CDR3 reads CASTAGAGNQPQHF. The CDR3, as DNA: TGTGCCAGCACCGCGGGGGCAGGGAATCAGCCCCAGCATTTT.

The rearrangement joins TRBV19 to TRBJ1-2; no clear D gene. CDR1 and CDR2 from the germline V gene are LNHDA and SQIVND (reference sequence). Trimming removed 9 bases from V and 4 bases from J, with 9 bases in between. CDR3 length equals 11 residues. The CDR3 nucleotides read TGTGCCAGCGGGGTAGGCTATGGCTACACCTTC. It yields the protein CASGVGYGYTF.